This T cell receptor (beta chain) was obtained from a study of T-cell memory formation after mild COVID-19. Across the whole study: Most TCR clusters belonged to a single donor.

Germline assignment: CDR1 SEHNR and CDR2 FQNEAQ (reference sequence). This CDR3 is built from 16 residues. V was clipped by 4 bases and J by 0 bases, with 12 bases between them. TCRdb redid the calling of the 5' RACE reads with MiXCR, one entry per CDR3 protein. Among around 530,000 distinct CDR3 sequences listed, about 20% were seen once. The sample holds one count of this clonotype. Its specificity is not known. Notes on the study in general: Mostly located in CM and EM were contracting CD4+ clones, with contracting CD8+ clones located in EMRA. There were some responding clones in pre-infection memory, which suggested that cross-reactive memory had joined. Clones that shrank (day 15 to 85) were balanced CD4/CD8, whereas later expanders leaned CD4+.

The chain employs TRBV7-9 and TRBJ1-4, with D tentatively TRBD1 (5 bases). The sequenced sample consisted of PBMCs or a T cell subset sorted from them (not recorded which). The receptor comes from an adult woman who had mild COVID-19 (a few samples of this study predate the infection). Cell type and time point are not known. The CDR3 nucleotides read TGTGCCAGCAGCTCGCCCGTGACAGCAACTAATGAAAAACTGTTTTTT. The encoded protein is CASSSPVTATNEKLFF.